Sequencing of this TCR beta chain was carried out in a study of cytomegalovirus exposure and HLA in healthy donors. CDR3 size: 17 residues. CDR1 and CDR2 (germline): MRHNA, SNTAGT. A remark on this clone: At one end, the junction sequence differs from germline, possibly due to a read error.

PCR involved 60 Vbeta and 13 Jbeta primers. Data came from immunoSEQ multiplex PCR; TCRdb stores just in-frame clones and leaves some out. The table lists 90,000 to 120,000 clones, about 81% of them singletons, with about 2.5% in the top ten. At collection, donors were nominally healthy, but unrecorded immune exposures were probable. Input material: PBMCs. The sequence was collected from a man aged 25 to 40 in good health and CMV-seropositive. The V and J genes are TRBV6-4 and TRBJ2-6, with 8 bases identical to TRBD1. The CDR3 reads CASRPGTGRSGANGLTF. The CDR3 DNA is TGTGCCAGCAGACCAGGGACAGGACGCTCTGGGGCCAACGGCCTGACTTTC.